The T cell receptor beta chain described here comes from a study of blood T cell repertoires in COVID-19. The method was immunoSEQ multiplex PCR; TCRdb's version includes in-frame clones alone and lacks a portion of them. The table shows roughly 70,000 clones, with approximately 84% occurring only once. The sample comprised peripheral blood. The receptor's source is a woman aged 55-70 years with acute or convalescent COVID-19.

CDR3 DNA: TGTGCCAGCAGCTCCGGAGACCCGGGGTTGAGTGGGCTTAATTCACCCCTCCACTTT. It codes for CASSSGDPGLSGLNSPLHF. The chain has TRBV13 and TRBJ1-6; D is uncertain. The V end lost 4 bases, the J end lost 6 bases, and 25 bases lay between the germline ends. Germline values: CDR1 PRHDT, CDR2 FYEKMQ (reference sequence). CDR3 size: 19 residues.